The clone carrying this TCR beta chain was found a few times. Its antigen is not identified. This record belongs to a study of cytomegalovirus exposure and HLA in healthy donors. V lost 10 bases and J lost 0, with 15 bases in between. Germline V lookup: CDR1 SGHTA, CDR2 FQGNSA. This CDR3 region has 14 residues. The PCR employed 60 Vbeta primers together with 13 Jbeta primers. Assay used: immunoSEQ multiplex PCR; TCRdb lists only in-frame clones, some missing. The data hold 200,000 to 250,000 clones, with just over 75% observed a single time. Everyone who donated was a healthy bone marrow donor. Findings of the study overall: Later work found most CMV-associated TCR beta chains apparently HLA-restricted. A later analysis linked a missense variant in DCLRE1C to the trimming of TCR beta V and J genes.

This clonotype was obtained from an older woman in good health and CMV-seropositive. V usage is TRBV7-2 and J usage is TRBJ1-1; D uncertain. The specimen sequenced was PBMCs. In DNA form, the CDR3 reads TGTGCCACTAGCGCCCAAGCGCTGAACACTGAAGCTTTCTTT. It encodes CATSAQALNTEAFF.